A selection of T cell receptor beta chains follows, all from one sample in a study of cytomegalovirus exposure and HLA in healthy donors. Using immunoSEQ multiplex PCR, the repertoire was profiled, and TCRdb retains in-frame clones only, with some absent. The sample lists about 150,000 clones, 82% seen once, with approximately 6.3% in the top ten. Specimen: PBMCs. These receptors were collected from a woman aged 50 to 60 in good health and CMV-seropositive. The CDR3 runs from the conserved cysteine through the conserved F or W. D genes are given only for firm matches. Some rows have no size entry. The others give once, few or many, or a class for an expanded clone.

V gene	clone size	J gene	D gene	CDR3 DNA	CDR3 protein
TRBV7-9	-	TRBJ1-2	-	TGTGCCAGCAGCTTGGGCACAGGGCCGAACTATGGCTACACCTTC	CASSLGTGPNYGYTF
TRBV11-2	-	TRBJ2-3	TRBD2	TGTGCCAGCAGCTTACCCAGCGGGGGGGATCTTTATACGCAGTATTTT	CASSLPSGGDLYTQYF
TRBV7-8	few	TRBJ2-7	TRBD1	TGTGCCAGCAGCCCGGGACAGGGGAGCCACGAGCAGTACTTC	CASSPGQGSHEQYF
TRBV4-2	-	TRBJ2-1	TRBD2	TGTGCCAGCAGCCTAAGCGGGGGCCTTTACAATGAGCAGTTCTTC	CASSLSGGLYNEQFF
TRBV9	once	TRBJ2-1	-	TGTGCCAGCAGCGTAGGAGGTAACGGTGCCTACAATGAGCAGTTCTTC	CASSVGGNGAYNEQFF
TRBV5-1	-	TRBJ2-4	TRBD2	TGCGCCAGCAGCTTGGCCGGTTCTAGCGGGGGGGAAAAAAACATTCAGTACTTC	CASSLAGSSGGEKNIQYF
TRBV10-1	-	TRBJ2-7	-	TGCGCCAGCACTCCCCGCGGCTCCTACGAGCAGTACTTC	CASTPRGSYEQYF
TRBV7-7	-	TRBJ2-7	-	TGTGCTAGCAGCTTAGGCGGGACAGACGAGCAGTACTTC	CASSLGGTDEQYF
TRBV5-1	-	TRBJ2-5	-	TGCGCCAGCAGCTTGGGCCGGGGAGAGACCCAGTACTTC	CASSLGRGETQYF
TRBV4-2	-	TRBJ1-1	TRBD1	TGTGCCAGCAGCCAGGGTTTTACAGGGGCCACTGAAGCTTTCTTT	CASSQGFTGATEAFF
TRBV6-5	-	TRBJ2-7	-	TGTGCCAGCAGATCCTCGACTGGCCGAGCCTACGAGCAGTACTTC	CASRSSTGRAYEQYF
TRBV27	-	TRBJ1-5	TRBD1	TGTGCCAGCAGCCTTGGACAGGGTGGAAATCAGCCCCAGCATTTT	CASSLGQGGNQPQHF
TRBV5-1	-	TRBJ1-5	-	TGCGCCAGCAGCTTGGCCCCGAATCAGCCCCAGCATTTT	CASSLAPNQPQHF
TRBV6-1	-	TRBJ2-2	TRBD2	TGTGCCAGCAGTGTTGAGCGGGGGGGGTCAAACACCGGGGAGCTGTTTTTT	CASSVERGGSNTGELFF
TRBV7-8	-	TRBJ2-3	TRBD1	TGTGCCAGCAGCTCTTTACCCGGGACAGGGGGAGCAGATACGCAGTATTTT	CASSSLPGTGGADTQYF
TRBV5-8	-	TRBJ2-3	TRBD2	TGTGCCAGCAGCTTGAGCGGGGGGGCAGATACGCAGTATTTT	CASSLSGGADTQYF
TRBV5-1	-	TRBJ2-3	-	TGCGCCAGCAGCTTGATGGGAGCGGCCCCTAGCACAGATACGCAGTATTTT	CASSLMGAAPSTDTQYF
TRBV7-2	-	TRBJ1-3	TRBD1	TGTGCCAGCAGCCGGGACAGCTCTGGAAACACCATATATTTT	CASSRDSSGNTIYF
TRBV29-1	-	TRBJ1-2	TRBD1	TGCAGCGTTGGACAGGGCAATGGCTACACCTTC	CSVGQGNGYTF